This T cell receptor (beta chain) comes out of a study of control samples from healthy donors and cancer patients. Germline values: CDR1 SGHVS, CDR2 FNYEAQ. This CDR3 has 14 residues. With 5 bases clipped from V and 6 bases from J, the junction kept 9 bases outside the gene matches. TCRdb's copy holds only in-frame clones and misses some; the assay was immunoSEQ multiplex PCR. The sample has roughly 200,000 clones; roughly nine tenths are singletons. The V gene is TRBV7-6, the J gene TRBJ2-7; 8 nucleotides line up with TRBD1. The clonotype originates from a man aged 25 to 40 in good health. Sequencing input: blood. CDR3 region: CASSTTAQGGEQYF. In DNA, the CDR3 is TGTGCCAGCAGCACCACCGCACAGGGGGGCGAGCAGTACTTC.